This TCR beta chain was identified in a study of regulatory T cells in long-lasting Graves disease. Study-level findings and limits: Persistent Graves' cases showed lower TCR diversity than newly diagnosed cases.

Time point in this sample: newly diagnosed GD, antithyroid drugs for less than 3 months. After RNA was extracted from PBMCs, the TCR library was made from it. Patients were from an endocrinology department in Xi'an, China. Combining iRepertoire HTBI primers with Arm-PCR of CDR3 regions, the authors built TCR beta libraries. TCRdb passed the multiplex PCR reads through MiXCR, listing each CDR3 protein once. The sample includes 600,000 to 650,000 distinct CDR3 sequences, about 15% of them seen just once. The germline CDR1 and CDR2 sequences are KGHSH and LQKENI. The CDR3 covers 14 residues. The V and J ends lost 2 bases and 5 bases respectively, with 10 bases between them. Comments on this clonotype: No antigen is known for it.

The same sample was also used in a study of T cells in Graves' hyperthyroidism and ophthalmopathy. As reported in that work: Most clonotypes expanded in thyroid above 0.001 were likewise present in blood.

This sequence originates from a woman aged 25 to 39 with Graves disease. Specimen: peripheral blood mononuclear cells (PBMCs), collected at new diagnosis, from a patient treated with antithyroid drugs. The rearrangement uses TRBV18 and TRBJ2-1, with a weak D call TRBD2 (5 bases). This CDR3 reads CASSPWLGDNEQFF. Written as DNA, the CDR3 is TGTGCCAGCTCACCATGGCTGGGAGACAATGAGCAGTTCTTC.